The present entry profiles one T cell receptor beta chain with its context. Its antigen is not known. Alpha and beta constant-region primers primed reverse transcription of about 500 ng RNA. Separate chain-specific third strand synthesis with multiplexing indices produced the alpha and beta libraries. All rearrangements within a chain used one primer pair; cDNA molecules carried barcodes. The library had 12-nucleotide molecular identifiers formed by two random hexamers joined together. MiXCR was run by TCRdb on the 5' RACE reads, yielding one entry per CDR3 protein. Here the sample spans 10,000 to 15,000 distinct CDR3 sequences, around 9.3% being singletons. The CDR3 is 14 amino acids. Losses at the gene ends were 0 bases for V and 6 bases for J; bases not matched to a gene: 5. Germline CDR1 and CDR2: SGHKS and YYEKEE (reference sequence). These data are taken from a study of HIV-infected patients and healthy controls.

All unsorted peripheral T cells were captured because whole blood was used without fractionation. The study, taken as a whole, reports: HIV-associated CDR3 frequencies dropped significantly during therapy; CMV-associated ones, mostly rising, changed nonsignificantly.

The TCR originated in an adult with HIV infection. The donor label of this sample is uncertain. Sequenced here: blood, sampled before antiretroviral therapy. The chain combines TRBV5-5 with TRBJ1-1; 7 bases fit TRBD1. This CDR3 is CASSLEGALPEAFF. DNA of the CDR3: TGTGCCAGCAGCTTGGAGGGGGCACTACCTGAAGCTTTCTTT.